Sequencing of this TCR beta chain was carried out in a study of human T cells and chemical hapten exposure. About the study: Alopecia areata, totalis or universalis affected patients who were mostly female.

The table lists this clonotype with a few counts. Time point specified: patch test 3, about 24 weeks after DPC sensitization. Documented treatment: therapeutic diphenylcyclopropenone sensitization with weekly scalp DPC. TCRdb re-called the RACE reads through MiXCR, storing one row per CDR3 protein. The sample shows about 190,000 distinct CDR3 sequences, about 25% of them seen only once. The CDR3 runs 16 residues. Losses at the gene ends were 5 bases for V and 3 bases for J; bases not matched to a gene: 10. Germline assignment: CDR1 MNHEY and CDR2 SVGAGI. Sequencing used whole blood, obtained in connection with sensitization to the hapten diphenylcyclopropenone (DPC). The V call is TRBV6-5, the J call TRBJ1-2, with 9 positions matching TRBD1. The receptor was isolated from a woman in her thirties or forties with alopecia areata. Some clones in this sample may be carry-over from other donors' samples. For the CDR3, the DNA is TGTGCCAGCAGTCCTCGTTCGGGACAGGGCTACTATGGCTACACCTTC. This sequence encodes CASSPRSGQGYYGYTF.